Listed below are T cell receptor beta chains from one sample, sequenced in a study of cytotoxic CD8 clonotypes in ibrutinib-treated CLL. Clones were read by immunoSEQ multiplex PCR, and TCRdb kept only the in-frame ones, dropping some. The profile shows about 70,000 clones, about nine tenths of them singletons. This sample comprised PBMCs, obtained after 12 months of ibrutinib treatment. The receptors derive from a human donor with chronic lymphocytic leukemia. Both conserved end residues are part of each CDR3. The D gene is left open where the match is weak. Clone size, where shown, is once, few, many, or a class for clones that have expanded.

clone_size	v_call	j_call	d_call	cdr3_aa	cdr3_nt
.	TRBV18	TRBJ2-3	TRBD1	CASSPRATTGTETDTQYF	TGTGCCAGCTCACCAAGGGCCACCACCGGGACAGAAACAGATACGCAGTATTTT
.	TRBV10-3	TRBJ2-1	.	CAITAAGNEQFF	TGTGCCATCACAGCAGCAGGCAATGAGCAGTTCTTC
.	TRBV9	TRBJ2-1	TRBD1	CASSIPGTGWGVEDEQFF	TGTGCCAGCAGCATTCCCGGGACAGGGTGGGGGGTGGAGGATGAGCAGTTCTTC
.	TRBV30	TRBJ1-1	.	CAWSRGTTEAFF	TGTGCCTGGAGTCGCGGGACAACTGAAGCTTTCTTT
.	TRBV28	TRBJ1-2	.	CAVRIYYGYTF	TGTGCCGTGCGGATCTACTATGGCTACACCTTC
.	TRBV25-1	TRBJ2-5	TRBD1	CASSELTGAMQETQYF	TGTGCCAGCAGTGAATTAACAGGGGCGATGCAAGAGACCCAGTACTTC
.	TRBV6-4	TRBJ2-1	TRBD2	CASSAGLAGRDEQFF	TGTGCCAGCAGCGCAGGACTAGCGGGACGCGATGAGCAGTTCTTC
.	TRBV9	TRBJ2-3	.	CASSASSGEWTDTQYF	TGTGCCAGCAGCGCTTCCTCTGGAGAATGGACAGATACGCAGTATTTT
.	TRBV28	TRBJ1-5	TRBD1	CASRRDRGGKYSNQPQHF	TGTGCCAGCAGACGGGACAGGGGGGGGAAGTATAGCAATCAGCCCCAGCATTTT
.	TRBV5-1	TRBJ2-2	TRBD2	CASSLVFSGRVGTGELFF	TGCGCCAGCAGCTTGGTCTTTAGCGGGAGGGTCGGCACCGGGGAGCTGTTTTTT
.	TRBV18	TRBJ2-3	.	CASSSELSVTDTQYF	TGTGCCAGCTCATCGGAGTTGTCCGTGACAGATACGCAGTATTTT
once	TRBV4-1	TRBJ2-7	TRBD2	CASSQERASGTYEQYF	TGCGCCAGCAGCCAAGAAAGGGCTAGCGGGACCTACGAGCAGTACTTC
.	TRBV29-1	TRBJ1-2	TRBD1	CSVEEGANGYTF	TGCAGCGTTGAGGAGGGGGCGAATGGCTACACCTTC
once	TRBV11-1	TRBJ1-1	.	CASSTYHVENTEAFF	TGTGCCAGCAGCACGTACCACGTGGAGAACACTGAAGCTTTCTTT
.	TRBV7-9	TRBJ1-1	.	CASSKPGLNTEAFF	TGTGCCAGCAGCAAACCGGGACTGAACACTGAAGCTTTCTTT
.	TRBV28	TRBJ1-4	.	CASSLRQPNGEKLFF	TGTGCCAGCAGCCTACGACAACCTAATGGCGAAAAACTGTTTTTT